These T cell receptor beta chains were read from a single sample in a study of cytotoxic CD8 clonotypes in ibrutinib-treated CLL. Only in-frame clones appear in the TCRdb table, and some are missing; sequencing was by immunoSEQ multiplex PCR. The table lists 250,000 to 350,000 clones, 60% to 80% of them singletons. Sequenced material: PBMCs, taken at disease progression, from a patient treated with ibrutinib. Receptors originate from a human donor with chronic lymphocytic leukemia. Both conserved end residues are part of each CDR3. The order of the fields is D gene, V gene, J gene, clone size, CDR3 DNA, CDR3 protein. D genes are given only for firm matches. The size of a clone is reported for some rows only, either as once, few or many, or as a class for expanded clones.

d_call: NA
v_call: TRBV10-1
j_call: TRBJ1-2
clone_size: NA
cdr3_nt: TGCGCCAGCAGTGAGTGGGGGTCCGGGGGGGACTATGGCTACACCTTC
cdr3_aa: CASSEWGSGGDYGYTF

d_call: NA
v_call: TRBV6-5
j_call: TRBJ1-2
clone_size: NA
cdr3_nt: TGTGCCAGCAGTCAAGGGTATGGCTACACCTTC
cdr3_aa: CASSQGYGYTF

d_call: TRBD2
v_call: TRBV7-8
j_call: TRBJ2-3
clone_size: NA
cdr3_nt: TGTGCCAGCAGCTTCTTAGCGGGCTACACAGATACGCAGTATTTT
cdr3_aa: CASSFLAGYTDTQYF

d_call: TRBD2
v_call: TRBV19
j_call: TRBJ2-5
clone_size: NA
cdr3_nt: TGTGCCAGTAGTAAAACCGGGACTAGCGAGACCCAGTACTTC
cdr3_aa: CASSKTGTSETQYF

d_call: NA
v_call: TRBV25-1
j_call: TRBJ2-2
clone_size: few
cdr3_nt: TGTGCCAGCAGTGTCCTATTCGGGGAGCTGTTTTTT
cdr3_aa: CASSVLFGELFF

d_call: NA
v_call: TRBV6-1
j_call: TRBJ1-6
clone_size: few
cdr3_nt: TGTGCCAGCAGTGAAGGCAGGCTGCACTTT
cdr3_aa: CASSEGRLHF

d_call: TRBD2
v_call: TRBV7-3
j_call: TRBJ2-5
clone_size: NA
cdr3_nt: TGTGCCAGCAGCCCAGGCCTGGCTAGCGGGGGAGGGGAGACCCAGTACTTC
cdr3_aa: CASSPGLASGGGETQYF

d_call: TRBD1
v_call: TRBV19
j_call: TRBJ1-2
clone_size: NA
cdr3_nt: TGTGCCAGTAGTATTGGGACAGGCAGTACCTTC
cdr3_aa: CASSIGTGSTF

d_call: NA
v_call: TRBV4-2
j_call: TRBJ2-7
clone_size: NA
cdr3_nt: TGTGCCAGCAGCCAAGATGGTACGGGAACCGAGCAGTACTTC
cdr3_aa: CASSQDGTGTEQYF

d_call: NA
v_call: TRBV7-9
j_call: TRBJ2-3
clone_size: NA
cdr3_nt: TGTGCCAGCAGCTCAGGAGTCCCAGATACGCAGTATTTT
cdr3_aa: CASSSGVPDTQYF

d_call: NA
v_call: TRBV7-3
j_call: TRBJ1-1
clone_size: few
cdr3_nt: TGTGCCAGCAGTCTTCGGCTCTTCACTGAAGCTTTCTTT
cdr3_aa: CASSLRLFTEAFF

d_call: NA
v_call: TRBV11-1
j_call: TRBJ2-7
clone_size: few
cdr3_nt: TGTGCCAGCAGCTTACTGGCTTCCTACGAGCAGTACTTC
cdr3_aa: CASSLLASYEQYF

d_call: TRBD1
v_call: TRBV6-1
j_call: TRBJ1-2
clone_size: NA
cdr3_nt: TGTGCCAGCGACAGGGGAAACTATGGCTACACCTTC
cdr3_aa: CASDRGNYGYTF

d_call: TRBD1
v_call: TRBV6-5
j_call: TRBJ2-2
clone_size: NA
cdr3_nt: TGTGCCAGCAGTTTCTTGGACAGGGCCACCGGGGAGCTGTTTTTT
cdr3_aa: CASSFLDRATGELFF

d_call: NA
v_call: TRBV9
j_call: TRBJ1-6
clone_size: few
cdr3_nt: TGTGCCAGCAGCGTAGACGGGGAGGCGCGGAATTCACCCCTCCACTTT
cdr3_aa: CASSVDGEARNSPLHF

d_call: TRBD2
v_call: TRBV11-2
j_call: TRBJ2-2
clone_size: NA
cdr3_nt: TGTGCCAGCAGGCGCCGGACTAGCGGAGACACCGGGGAGCTGTTTTTT
cdr3_aa: CASRRRTSGDTGELFF

d_call: TRBD2
v_call: TRBV9
j_call: TRBJ2-1
clone_size: NA
cdr3_nt: TGTGCCAGCAGCGTAGCTGCGGGGGGGCCGAGTCTCAATGAGCAGTTCTTC
cdr3_aa: CASSVAAGGPSLNEQFF

d_call: NA
v_call: TRBV7-2
j_call: TRBJ2-7
clone_size: NA
cdr3_nt: TGTGCCAGCAGCTTAGTGGCGGAACAGGGCTACGAGCAGTACTTC
cdr3_aa: CASSLVAEQGYEQYF

d_call: NA
v_call: TRBV28
j_call: TRBJ2-7
clone_size: NA
cdr3_nt: TGTGCCAGCAGTGGGGTCCGGCAGGGGCCCACCTACGAGCAGTACTTC
cdr3_aa: CASSGVRQGPTYEQYF

d_call: TRBD1
v_call: TRBV18
j_call: TRBJ2-6
clone_size: NA
cdr3_nt: TGTGCCAGCTCTGCCACAAATAACCCGGGACAGAGATGCGTCCTGACTTTC
cdr3_aa: CASSATNNPGQRCVLTF

d_call: NA
v_call: TRBV19
j_call: TRBJ2-2
clone_size: NA
cdr3_nt: TGTGCCAGTAGTATTTTCCGGGGGGCCCGCTCCGGGCTGTTTTTT
cdr3_aa: CASSIFRGARSGLFF

d_call: NA
v_call: TRBV2
j_call: TRBJ2-1
clone_size: once
cdr3_nt: TGTGCCAGCAGTGGGGCGGTGCAGTTCTTC
cdr3_aa: CASSGAVQFF

d_call: NA
v_call: TRBV15
j_call: TRBJ1-2
clone_size: NA
cdr3_nt: TGTGCCACCAGCAGAGGAAGGACTGCTAACTATGGCTACACCTTC
cdr3_aa: CATSRGRTANYGYTF

d_call: NA
v_call: TRBV27
j_call: TRBJ2-5
clone_size: NA
cdr3_nt: TGTGCCAGCAGTCCCCGGGTGTTGGGGGAGACCCAGTACTTC
cdr3_aa: CASSPRVLGETQYF

d_call: TRBD2
v_call: TRBV19
j_call: TRBJ2-2
clone_size: NA
cdr3_nt: TGTGCCAGTAGTCGCCGGGGGGACACCGGGGAGCTGTTTTTT
cdr3_aa: CASSRRGDTGELFF

d_call: NA
v_call: TRBV6-5
j_call: TRBJ1-2
clone_size: NA
cdr3_nt: TGTGCCAGCAGTTACTCGCCGGGAATAGGCTACACCTTC
cdr3_aa: CASSYSPGIGYTF

d_call: NA
v_call: TRBV4-3
j_call: TRBJ2-7
clone_size: NA
cdr3_nt: TGCGCCAGCAGCCACGAGGTAGGGGGCTACGAGCAGTACTTC
cdr3_aa: CASSHEVGGYEQYF